One sample yielded the 18 T cell receptor beta chains listed below, sequenced in a study of blood T cell repertoires in COVID-19 (dated by TCRdb to the early 2020s). Library creation used the immunoSEQ multiplex PCR assay. Held by TCRdb, this immuneACCESS table contains in-frame sequences only and omits some clones. Under half of the omission traces to an unresolved V gene where checked; the cause of the rest is unknown. Recorded for this sample are 85,000 to 110,000 clones; 70% to 90% of them occurred a single time. The top ten clones comprise approximately 3% of the sample. What was sequenced was peripheral blood. These receptors all come from a man aged 50-59 years in a cohort sampled during active COVID-19.

This chain uses TRBV2 with TRBJ2-2, with D uncertain. This CDR3 contains 14 residues. V lost 8 bases to trimming and J lost 0 bases, with 10 bases between them. CDR1 and CDR2 (germline): SNHLY, FYNNEI. For the CDR3, the DNA is TGTGCCAGCGGTTCCGGAGCGAACACCGGGGAGCTGTTTTTT. It yields the protein CASGSGANTGELFF.

V usage is TRBV25-1 and J usage is TRBJ2-2, with 8 nucleotides matching TRBD2. The CDR3 is made up of 16 amino acids. V lost 2 bases and J lost 6; bases outside the gene matches: 8. Germline V gene data show CDR1 as MGHDK and CDR2 as SYGVNS. The CDR3 sequence is CASSEVNSGVAGELFF. DNA of the CDR3: TGTGCCAGCAGTGAAGTAAATAGCGGGGTGGCCGGGGAGCTGTTTTTT.

The chain is built from TRBV4-3 and TRBJ1-2; D unresolved. Germline-derived CDR1 and CDR2 are LGHNA and YSLEER. The CDR3 contains 15 residues. V was clipped by 0 bases and J by 8 bases, with 16 bases between them. This CDR3 is CASSQDPADFGGYTF. CDR3 bases: TGCGCCAGCAGCCAAGATCCTGCGGATTTCGGGGGCTACACCTTC.

The chain is built from TRBV11-2 and TRBJ2-2; D ambiguous. This CDR3 contains 14 residues. Germline lookup yields CDR1 SGHAT and CDR2 FQNNGV. Trimming took 0 bases from V and 2 from J, leaving 4 bases between them. This CDR3 reads CASSLDLNTGELFF. Here the CDR3 DNA reads TGTGCCAGCAGCTTAGATCTCAACACCGGGGAGCTGTTTTTT.

V is TRBV10-3 and J is TRBJ1-1; 7 bases are shared with TRBD1. In germline, CDR1 is ENHRY, CDR2 SYGVKD. J gave up 5 bases and V 6 bases, and 3 bases lay outside the gene matches. CDR3 length: 12 amino acids. CDR3 in DNA: TGTGCCATCAGGGGGACAGAGACTGAAGCTTTCTTT. Encoded protein: CAIRGTETEAFF.

CDR3 protein: CASSLGLQRETQYF. The CDR3 nucleotides are TGTGCCAGCAGCTTAGGGTTGCAGCGAGAGACCCAGTACTTC. The chain joins TRBV11-2 to TRBJ2-5; D gene uncertain. V was trimmed by 1 base and J by 4 bases, leaving 10 bases between them. Germline-derived CDR1 and CDR2 are SGHAT and FQNNGV. The CDR3 extends over 14 amino acids.

Note on this clone: One end of the junction does not line up with germline, which may come from a read error. The rearrangement joins TRBV5-8 to TRBJ2-2; the match to TRBD1 covers 8 bases. This CDR3 region has 16 residues. The germline CDR1 and CDR2 sequences are SGHTS and YDEGEE. The CDR3 region has the DNA TGTGCCAGCAGCTCAACGCAGGGGGCGAAAACCGGGGAGCTGTTTTTT. Translating it yields CASSSTQGAKTGELFF.

Only a few counts were recorded for this clone. This chain connects TRBV4-3 to TRBJ1-5, with D possibly being TRBD1 (6 bases). The V gene lost 4 bases and the J gene lost 7 bases, with 11 bases spanning the gap. CDR1 is LGHNA, CDR2 YSLEER, per germline. This CDR3 comprises 13 residues. Here the CDR3 DNA reads TGCGCCAGCAGCCCTGTGCAGGGGCAGCCCCAGCATTTT. As protein: CASSPVQGQPQHF.

The V call is TRBV2, the J call TRBJ2-1, with TRBD2 identical over 8 bases. The ends lost 6 bases at V and 0 bases at J; junction bases unmatched: 1. The CDR3 length is 14 residues. Germline V gene lookup returns CDR1 SNHLY and CDR2 FYNNEI. Here the CDR3 reads CASSGGGSYNEQFF. The CDR3 bases are TGTGCCAGCAGCGGGGGGGGCTCCTACAATGAGCAGTTCTTC.

The V and J genes are TRBV19 and TRBJ1-1, with 9 bases identical to TRBD1. After removal of 5 bases from V and 5 bases from J, the junction contained 9 bases not matched to a gene. CDR3 length equals 15 residues. Germline loops: CDR1 LNHDA, CDR2 SQIVND (reference sequence). The CDR3 sequence is CASSAPGQGGTEAFF. CDR3 DNA: TGTGCCAGTAGTGCACCGGGACAGGGAGGGACTGAAGCTTTCTTT. The full variable domain, completed using reference TRBV19 and TRBJ1-1, is DGGITQSPKYLFRKEGQNVTLSCEQNLNHDAMYWYRQDPGQGLRLIYYSQIVNDFQKGDIAEGYSVSREKKESFPLTVTSAQKNPTAFYLCASSAPGQGGTEAFFGQGTRLTVV.

The V call is TRBV5-1, the J call TRBJ2-3; perhaps TRBD2 as D (5 bases). The CDR3 has 16 residues. Germline CDR1 reads SGHRS; CDR2 reads YFSETQ. V was trimmed by 5 bases and J by 5 bases, leaving 21 bases between them. CDR3 nucleotide sequence: TGCGCCAGCAGTCAAGGCGGGCTCCCCTGGGGAGATACGCAGTATTTT. Its protein is CASSQGGLPWGDTQYF.

This clone was seen a few times. The chain combines TRBV30 with TRBJ2-7, with D tentatively TRBD1 (6 bases). V lost 5 bases and J lost 2, with 22 bases in between. Germline loops: CDR1 GTSNPN, CDR2 SVGIG (reference sequence). This CDR3 is built from 16 residues. The CDR3 DNA reads as TGTGCCTGGCCACAGGGACCGCGCCAAAAAACCTACGAGCAGTACTTC. It yields the protein CAWPQGPRQKTYEQYF.

The chain has TRBV11-3 and TRBJ2-7, with 10 bases aligning to TRBD2. The CDR3 is 16 amino acids. Germline values: CDR1 SGHNT, CDR2 YENEEA. The V and J ends lost 1 base and 2 bases, in that order; junction bases with no gene match: 5. The CDR3 sequence: CASSLGGLAGAYEQYF. DNA of the CDR3: TGTGCCAGCAGCTTAGGAGGGCTAGCGGGGGCCTACGAGCAGTACTTC.

This chain connects TRBV11-2 to TRBJ2-1; 9 bases map to TRBD2. Germline assignment: CDR1 SGHAT and CDR2 FQNNGV. This CDR3 is 16 amino acids long. V shed 5 bases, J shed 2 bases, and the junction held 7 bases outside the gene matches. CDR3 loop: CASSGSGLAAYNEQFF. DNA of the CDR3: TGTGCCAGCAGCGGCTCGGGACTAGCCGCCTACAATGAGCAGTTCTTC.

V usage is TRBV5-1 and J usage is TRBJ2-5; D is uncertain. This CDR3 comprises 15 residues. The V end was cut by 1 base, the J end by 0 bases, with 10 bases between. Germline CDR1 SGHRS, CDR2 YFSETQ. The CDR3 protein is CASSLTVTYQETQYF. CDR3 nucleotides: TGCGCCAGCAGCTTGACAGTCACGTACCAAGAGACCCAGTACTTC. Together with reference TRBV5-1 and TRBJ2-5, the CDR3 gives the full variable domain: KAGVTQTPRYLIKTRGQQVTLSCSPISGHRSVSWYQQTPGQGLQFLFEYFSETQRNKGNFPGRFSGRQFSNSRSEMNVSTLELGDSALYLCASSLTVTYQETQYFGPGTRLLVL.

The J gene is TRBJ2-1, the V gene TRBV24-1, with D unclear. The length of the CDR3 is 14 residues. The germline V gene encodes CDR1 KGHDR and CDR2 SFDVKD. V lost 5 bases, J lost 6 bases, and 13 bases lay in between. DNA of the CDR3: TGTGCCACCAGTGCTCCGGGTGGGTCCAATGAGCAGTTCTTC. Amino acid sequence: CATSAPGGSNEQFF.

The chain combines TRBV11-3 with TRBJ1-3; no clear D gene. This CDR3 is built from 13 residues. V was pared by 5 bases and J by 8 bases, with 13 bases between. Germline V gives CDR1 SGHNT, CDR2 YENEEA. For the CDR3, the DNA is TGTGCCAGCAGCAAGGATCTCGGGGACACCATATATTTT. This gives the protein CASSKDLGDTIYF.

The V call is TRBV28, the J call TRBJ1-5; a weak D match, TRBD1 (6 bases). Per the germline V gene, CDR1 is MDHEN and CDR2 is SYDVKM. The V gene lost 6 bases and the J gene lost 7 bases, with 16 bases spanning the gap. CDR3 length equals 14 residues. The CDR3: CASRTGGQGQPQHF. The CDR3, as DNA: TGTGCCAGCAGGACTGGCGGGCAGGGGCAGCCCCAGCATTTT.